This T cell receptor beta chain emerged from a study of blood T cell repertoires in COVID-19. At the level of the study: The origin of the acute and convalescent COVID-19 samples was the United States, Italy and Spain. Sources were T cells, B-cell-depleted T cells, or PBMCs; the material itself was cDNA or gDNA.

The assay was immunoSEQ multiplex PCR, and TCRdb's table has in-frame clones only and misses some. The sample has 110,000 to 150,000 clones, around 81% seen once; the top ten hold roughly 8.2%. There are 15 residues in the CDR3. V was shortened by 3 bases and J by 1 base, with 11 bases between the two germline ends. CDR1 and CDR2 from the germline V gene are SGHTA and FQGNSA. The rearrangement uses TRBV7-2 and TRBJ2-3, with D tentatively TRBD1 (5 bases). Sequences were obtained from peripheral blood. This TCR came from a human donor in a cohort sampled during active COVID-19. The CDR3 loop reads CASSFYEGGTDTQYF. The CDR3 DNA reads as TGTGCCAGCAGCTTCTATGAAGGGGGCACAGATACGCAGTATTTT.